Presented here are 10 T cell receptor beta chains from one specimen sequenced in a study of technical replicates of blood from several donors. Sequencing used immunoSEQ multiplex PCR; TCRdb keeps in-frame clones, though not all of them. Altogether some 79,000 clones are present, around 92% being singletons, with the ten largest covering about 0.4%. Sequenced sample: T cells isolated from PBMCs. These receptor sequences come from a human donor in good health. Some clones in this sample may be carry-over from other donors' samples.

This chain joins TRBV6-5 and TRBJ2-3, with D perhaps matching TRBD1 (5 bases). CDR1 MNHEY and CDR2 SVGAGI come from the germline V gene. Trimming took off 5 bases at V and 5 bases at J, with 14 bases between the two ends. The CDR3 covers 14 residues. CDR3: CASSLQGGEDTQYF. CDR3 DNA sequence: TGTGCCAGCAGTCTTCAGGGTGGGGAAGATACGCAGTATTTT.

In this sample, this clone turned up a few times. The chain employs TRBV4-2 and TRBJ1-1; 10 bases match TRBD1. The CDR3 runs 15 residues. V was clipped by 4 bases and J by 2 bases; unmatched bases: 4. Germline V lookup: CDR1 LGHNA, CDR2 YNFKEQ. CDR3 loop: CASSPETGGNTEAFF. The CDR3 DNA reads as TGTGCCAGCAGCCCTGAGACAGGGGGCAACACTGAAGCTTTCTTT.

A note on this clone: A read error may produce the germline difference seen at one junction end. J is TRBJ2-1 and V is TRBV6-5, with TRBD2 matching 13 bases. The germline CDR1 and CDR2 sequences are MNHEY and SVGAGI. The CDR3 extends over 12 amino acids. CDR3 sequence: CTSGRANYEQFF. The CDR3 DNA reads TGCACTAGCGGGAGGGCCAACTATGAGCAGTTCTTC.

J is TRBJ2-1 and V is TRBV11-2; a weak D match, TRBD2 (6 bases). Trimming took off 3 bases at V and 4 bases at J, with 13 bases between the two ends. The length of the CDR3 is 15 residues. Germline-derived CDR1 and CDR2 are SGHAT and FQNNGV. The CDR3 DNA follows: TGTGCCAGCAGCTTTAACCGGGAGCTTTACAATGAGCAGTTCTTC. It translates to CASSFNRELYNEQFF. Using reference TRBV11-2 and TRBJ2-1 for the parts outside the CDR3, the full variable domain is EAGVAQSPRYKIIEKRQSVAFWCNPISGHATLYWYQQILGQGPKLLIQFQNNGVVDDSQLPKDRFSAERLKGVDSTLKIQPAKLEDSAVYLCASSFNRELYNEQFFGPGTRLTVL.

The chain combines TRBV6-6 with TRBJ2-3; 9 bases match TRBD2. Germline values: CDR1 MNHNY, CDR2 SVGAGI (reference sequence). The CDR3 is 14 residues long. The V segment lost 2 bases and the J segment 4 bases; nucleotides outside the gene matches: 1. The CDR3 DNA reads as TGTGCCAGCAGTTACCGCGGGGGGGCAGATACGCAGTATTTT. Protein product: CASSYRGGADTQYF.

This sequence joins TRBV6-5 and TRBJ2-1; a weak D match, TRBD2 (5 bases). The V gene's germline CDR1 is MNHEY and CDR2 SVGAGI. V lost 5 bases and J 2 bases, leaving 10 bases between the germline ends. The CDR3 contains 14 residues. The DNA of the CDR3 is TGTGCCAGCAGTGAGAGGGCTCCCTACAATGAGCAGTTCTTC. As protein: CASSERAPYNEQFF.

The chain links TRBV7-2 to TRBJ2-3; 10 bases map to TRBD2. V trimming: 5 bases; J trimming: 3 bases; junction bases outside the gene matches: 2. CDR1 is SGHTA, CDR2 FQGNSA, per germline. This CDR3 region has 14 residues. This CDR3 is CASSPSGRTDTQYF. The CDR3, as DNA: TGTGCCAGCAGCCCTAGCGGGAGAACAGATACGCAGTATTTT.

V usage is TRBV5-5 and J usage is TRBJ2-4; 7 bases agree with TRBD1. In germline, CDR1 is SGHKS, CDR2 YYEKEE (reference sequence). J was trimmed by 8 bases and V by 4 bases; bases with no gene match: 6. The CDR3 contains 13 residues. The CDR3 bases are TGTGCCAGCAGCCAACAGGGGATGGACATTCAGTACTTC. Translation gives CASSQQGMDIQYF.

CDR3 amino acids: CASITRGNEQFF. The CDR3 region has the DNA TGTGCCAGCATCACCAGGGGCAATGAGCAGTTCTTC. The J gene is TRBJ2-1, the V gene TRBV7-9, with D possibly matching TRBD1 (6 bases). This CDR3 region has 12 residues. The ends were cut back, 7 bases at V and 6 bases at J, with 10 bases in the middle. Germline V gene data show CDR1 as SEHNR and CDR2 as FQNEAQ (reference sequence).

The V gene is TRBV5-1, the J gene TRBJ2-3; D is undetermined. The V gene lost 0 bases and the J gene lost 6 bases, with 5 bases spanning the gap. The CDR3 is 12 residues long. Germline V gene lookup returns CDR1 SGHRS and CDR2 YFSETQ. CDR3 in amino acids: CASSLGQDTQYF. As DNA, the CDR3 is TGCGCCAGCAGCTTGGGTCAGGATACGCAGTATTTT. The whole variable domain, remainder taken from reference TRBV5-1 and TRBJ2-3, is KAGVTQTPRYLIKTRGQQVTLSCSPISGHRSVSWYQQTPGQGLQFLFEYFSETQRNKGNFPGRFSGRQFSNSRSEMNVSTLELGDSALYLCASSLGQDTQYFGPGTRLTVL.